This TCR beta chain was sequenced in a study of T cell repertoires in cytomegalovirus infection. Study-wide points: Ex vivo responses were dominated by HLA-C-restricted CMV-specific TCR beta clonotypes.

MiXCR was run by TCRdb on the reads, yielding one entry per CDR3 protein. The sample has 650,000 to 850,000 distinct CDR3 sequences, under 35% seen once. On this clonotype itself: Its target is not known.

The J segment lost 2 bases and the V segment lost 0 bases, leaving 4 bases of the junction unmatched. Looked up from germline, CDR1 is SGHRS and CDR2 is YFSETQ. The length of the CDR3 is 16 residues. J is TRBJ2-1 and V is TRBV5-1; 8 nucleotides align to TRBD1. This clonotype originated in a human donor in good health (CMV status not recorded). Some clones in this sample may be carry-over from other donors' samples. The sample consisted of cultured CD8+ T cells from PBMCs, taken from culture after CMV antigen stimulation. The CDR3, as DNA: TGCGCCAGCAGCTTGGGCCGGGACAGGCCCTACAATGAGCAGTTCTTC. Its protein is CASSLGRDRPYNEQFF.